This is a list of T cell receptor beta chains from one sample in a study of cytomegalovirus exposure and HLA in healthy donors. Generated by immunoSEQ multiplex PCR, the TCRdb table keeps only in-frame clones and is missing some. The table records more than 80,000 clones, 78% of them present only once. Sample: PBMCs. Receptors were obtained from a woman aged 40-49 years in good health and CMV-seropositive. Both conserved end residues are part of each CDR3. D genes are given only for firm matches. The size entry is marked missing in some rows and otherwise reads once, few, many or a size class.

CDR3 | DNA | size | J | V | length | D
CASRAQSGENTGELFF | TGTGCCAGCAGAGCGCAAAGCGGGGAGAACACCGGGGAGCTGTTTTTT | - | TRBJ2-2 | TRBV6-4 | 16 | TRBD2
CASTQTGTYEQYF | TGTGCCAGTACCCAGACAGGGACCTACGAGCAGTACTTC | - | TRBJ2-7 | TRBV19 | 13 | TRBD1
CASSSGLAGGRRYEQYF | TGTGCCAGCAGCTCCGGACTAGCGGGAGGTCGTCGGTACGAGCAGTACTTC | - | TRBJ2-7 | TRBV7-2 | 17 | TRBD2
CASSGQGARGNTIYF | TGTGCCAGCTCAGGACAGGGGGCGCGTGGAAACACCATATATTTT | - | TRBJ1-3 | TRBV18 | 15 | TRBD1
CASSLGLAGVDEQYF | TGTGCCAGCAGCCTCGGACTAGCGGGAGTCGACGAGCAGTACTTC | - | TRBJ2-7 | TRBV7-8 | 15 | TRBD2
CASSYSIQDSYEQYF | TGTGCCAGCAGTTACTCGATACAGGACTCCTACGAGCAGTACTTC | - | TRBJ2-7 | TRBV6-5 | 15 | -
CATRVQGGNNEQFF | TGTGCGACCCGAGTCCAGGGTGGGAACAATGAGCAGTTCTTC | - | TRBJ2-1 | TRBV25-1 | 14 | -
CASSLGQGGEKLFF | TGCGCCAGCAGCCTCGGACAGGGAGGCGAAAAACTGTTTTTT | few | TRBJ1-4 | TRBV5-1 | 14 | TRBD1
CASSLYMSPDTQYF | TGCGCCAGCAGCTTGTACATGTCCCCAGATACGCAGTATTTT | once | TRBJ2-3 | TRBV5-1 | 14 | -
CASSSRVFGNNEQFF | TGTGCCAGCAGCAGCAGGGTATTTGGGAACAATGAGCAGTTCTTC | - | TRBJ2-1 | TRBV5-6 | 15 | -
CASSFLGLAENYEQYF | TGTGCCAGCAGTTTCCTGGGACTAGCGGAGAACTACGAGCAGTACTTC | - | TRBJ2-7 | TRBV6-6 | 16 | TRBD2
CASSRAPQGHEQYF | TGCGCCAGCAGTCGAGCCCCACAGGGCCACGAGCAGTACTTC | - | TRBJ2-7 | TRBV23-1 | 14 | -
CSVGLGAETQYF | TGCAGCGTTGGGCTAGGGGCAGAGACCCAGTACTTC | - | TRBJ2-5 | TRBV29-1 | 12 | -
CASSLMITDTQYF | TGCGCCAGCAGCCTAATGATTACAGATACGCAGTATTTT | - | TRBJ2-3 | TRBV5-1 | 13 | -
CASSPPGTSPDTQYF | TGTGCCAGTAGTCCCCCGGGGACTAGCCCAGATACGCAGTATTTT | - | TRBJ2-3 | TRBV19 | 15 | TRBD2
CASSYRQGDQPQHF | TGTGCCAGCAGTTACCGGCAGGGTGATCAGCCCCAGCATTTT | - | TRBJ1-5 | TRBV6-5 | 14 | -
CAIGGRADEQFF | TGTGCCATCGGCGGGAGGGCCGATGAGCAGTTCTTC | few | TRBJ2-1 | TRBV10-3 | 12 | TRBD2
CASSVQEANYGYTF | TGTGCCAGCAGCGTCCAGGAGGCTAACTATGGCTACACCTTC | - | TRBJ1-2 | TRBV9 | 14 | -
CAWTPQYNSPLHF | TGTGCCTGGACCCCCCAGTATAATTCACCCCTCCACTTT | - | TRBJ1-6 | TRBV30 | 13 | -
CASSLSATTTEQYF | TGTGCCAGCAGCTTAAGCGCCACGACGACTGAGCAGTACTTC | once | TRBJ2-7 | TRBV7-9 | 14 | -
CASSARQGLAKNIQYF | TGTGCCAGCAGTGCCAGACAGGGTCTAGCCAAAAACATTCAGTACTTC | - | TRBJ2-4 | TRBV6-6 | 16 | TRBD1
CASSLFGGVGETQYF | TGCGCCAGCAGCTTGTTCGGGGGAGTGGGGGAGACCCAGTACTTC | - | TRBJ2-5 | TRBV5-1 | 15 | -
CASSQSPSANTEAFF | TGCGCCAGCAGCCAATCCCCGAGTGCGAACACTGAAGCTTTCTTT | few | TRBJ1-1 | TRBV4-1 | 15 | -
CASSLATDTQYF | TGTGCCAGCAGCTTGGCCACAGATACGCAGTATTTT | - | TRBJ2-3 | TRBV7-9 | 12 | -
CASSRTSGGSSYNEQFF | TGCGCCAGCAGCAGGACTAGCGGGGGGAGCTCCTACAATGAGCAGTTCTTC | - | TRBJ2-1 | TRBV5-1 | 17 | TRBD2
CASSQRGRPYEQYF | TGTGCCAGCAGCCAGCGCGGGAGGCCCTACGAGCAGTACTTC | - | TRBJ2-7 | TRBV2 | 14 | TRBD2
CASSETDNTEAFF | TGCGCCAGCAGTGAAACAGACAACACTGAAGCTTTCTTT | - | TRBJ1-1 | TRBV10-1 | 13 | -
CASSVQLAGSYNEQFF | TGTGCCAGCAGTGTCCAACTAGCGGGGTCCTACAATGAGCAGTTCTTC | - | TRBJ2-1 | TRBV6-1 | 16 | TRBD2
CASVQGANTGELFF | TGTGCCAGCGTCCAGGGGGCGAACACCGGGGAGCTGTTTTTT | - | TRBJ2-2 | TRBV6-6 | 14 | TRBD1
CASSTGLAGGQQFF | TGTGCCAGCAGCACAGGGCTAGCGGGAGGCCAACAGTTCTTC | few | TRBJ2-1 | TRBV7-3 | 14 | TRBD2
CASSSDSGRANEQYF | TGTGCCAGCAGCTCCGATAGCGGGAGGGCCAACGAGCAGTACTTC | - | TRBJ2-7 | TRBV7-8 | 15 | TRBD2
CATSRDPAGWQFF | TGTGCCACCAGCAGAGATCCCGCAGGATGGCAGTTCTTC | - | TRBJ2-1 | TRBV15 | 13 | -
CASSSLKGGGTEAFF | TGTGCCAGCAGCAGCCTTAAAGGAGGTGGCACTGAAGCTTTCTTT | - | TRBJ1-1 | TRBV6-5 | 15 | -
CASSPEAGQETQYF | TGCGCCAGCAGCCCGGAGGCGGGCCAAGAGACCCAGTACTTC | once | TRBJ2-5 | TRBV5-1 | 14 | -
CASSLGRGQGISEQFF | TGTGCCAGCAGCTTAGGAAGGGGACAGGGAATTAGTGAGCAGTTCTTC | - | TRBJ2-1 | TRBV7-8 | 16 | TRBD1
CASSLREGSYEQYF | TGTGCCAGCAGCCTAAGGGAGGGGAGTTACGAGCAGTACTTC | - | TRBJ2-7 | TRBV7-9 | 14 | TRBD2
CASAAGAEVATYEQYF | TGTGCCAGCGCAGCGGGAGCCGAAGTAGCGACCTACGAGCAGTACTTC | - | TRBJ2-7 | TRBV25-1 | 16 | TRBD2
CASSYARGRVTGELFF | TGTGCCAGCAGTTACGCCAGGGGGCGCGTAACCGGGGAGCTGTTTTTT | - | TRBJ2-2 | TRBV6-5 | 16 | TRBD1
CASSPPKTSGSLETQYF | TGTGCCAGCTCACCACCAAAAACTAGCGGGAGCTTAGAGACCCAGTACTTC | - | TRBJ2-5 | TRBV18 | 17 | TRBD2
CASSERGQDGEQYF | TGTGCCAGCAGTGAAAGGGGCCAGGACGGCGAGCAGTACTTC | few | TRBJ2-7 | TRBV6-1 | 14 | -